A selection of T cell receptor beta chains follows, all from one sample in a study of regulatory T cells in long-lasting Graves disease. TCRdb used MiXCR to reprocess the multiplex PCR reads, holding one entry per CDR3 protein. The sample yields about 470,000 distinct CDR3 sequences, about 22% seen once. This material consisted of peripheral blood mononuclear cells (PBMCs), taken when the disease was refractory, from a patient treated with antithyroid drugs. These receptors came from a female donor with Graves disease. Each CDR3 is given with its conserved first and last residue. The order of the fields is CDR3 DNA, CDR3 protein, clone size, J gene, V gene, D gene. D genes are given only for firm matches. Clone size is stated in some rows and not others, as once, few, many or a class when expanded.

TGTGCCAGCAACAGGGAGAAGCCCTACGAGCAGTACTTC,CASNREKPYEQYF,.,TRBJ2-7,TRBV2,.
TGTGCCAGCAGCGGGGCCCCCCAAGAGACCCAGTACTTC,CASSGAPQETQYF,.,TRBJ2-5,TRBV28,.
TGTGCCAGCAGCTCCCAGCGGGGCTACGAGCAGTACTTC,CASSSQRGYEQYF,many,TRBJ2-7,TRBV7-9,TRBD2
TGTGCCACCAGTGACGAGACAGGGGGCGACTACACCTTC,CATSDETGGDYTF,many,TRBJ1-2,TRBV24-1,TRBD1
TGTGCCACGACAGGTTTGATGAACACTGAAGCTTTCTTT,CATTGLMNTEAFF,many,TRBJ1-1,TRBV10-3,.
TGCAGTGCTAGGGGAGGGGGGAACACCGGGGAGCTGTTTTTT,CSARGGGNTGELFF,many,TRBJ2-2,TRBV20-1,.
TGTGCCAGCAGCCGCTCAGGGGACCACGAGCAGTACTTC,CASSRSGDHEQYF,.,TRBJ2-7,TRBV11-1,.
TGTGCCAGCAGTGAAGTCGACAGGGGAGGCTACACCTTC,CASSEVDRGGYTF,many,TRBJ1-2,TRBV6-1,TRBD1
TGCAGTGCTAGAGGAGACAGGGGGAGGGTCAACACCATATATTTT,CSARGDRGRVNTIYF,.,TRBJ1-3,TRBV20-1,TRBD1
TGTGCCAGCAGCGTAACGACGAAGCCGTCTGGCTACACCTTC,CASSVTTKPSGYTF,many,TRBJ1-2,TRBV9,.
TGTGCCAGCAGCGTAGTCTCGGGCCCGGCTTATGGCTACACCTTC,CASSVVSGPAYGYTF,few,TRBJ1-2,TRBV9,.
TGTGCCAGCAGTCCACTAGCGGGAGTGTGGTGGGAGCAGTACTTC,CASSPLAGVWWEQYF,many,TRBJ2-7,TRBV27,TRBD2
TGTGCCTGGGAGAGGGGCTACGAGCAGTACTTC,CAWERGYEQYF,many,TRBJ2-7,TRBV30,.
TGTGCCAGCAGTCCAGCCATTATAGCCTACGGGCAGTACTTC,CASSPAIIAYGQYF,.,TRBJ2-7,TRBV6-1,.
TGTGCCAGCAGTTATTCCCGAGCTACGACCGAGCAGTACTTC,CASSYSRATTEQYF,many,TRBJ2-7,TRBV6-2/TRBV6-3,.
TGTGCCATTTCACGACAGGATATGAACACTGAAGCTTTCTTT,CAISRQDMNTEAFF,many,TRBJ1-1,TRBV10-3,.
TGTGCCAGCAGTTCCTCCCTTGGGCTAGCGGTCCAAGAGACCCAGTACTTC,CASSSSLGLAVQETQYF,many,TRBJ2-5,TRBV12-3/TRBV12-4,TRBD2
TGTGCCAGCAGCGACTGGGTCCTAGGCCAGCCCCAGCATTTT,CASSDWVLGQPQHF,many,TRBJ1-5,TRBV2,.
TGTGCCATCAGTGAGTGGGGGAACACTGAAGCTTTCTTT,CAISEWGNTEAFF,.,TRBJ1-1,TRBV10-3,.
TGTGCCAGCAGTTGGGTAGGGGGGAGCAATCAGCCCCAGCATTTT,CASSWVGGSNQPQHF,many,TRBJ1-5,TRBV12-3/TRBV12-4,.
TGTGCCAGGCGGGACAGACAAGAGACCCAGTACTTC,CARRDRQETQYF,many,TRBJ2-5,TRBV2,.
TGTGCCAGCAGCTTATCGGACAGTAGCTCCTCTGGAAACACCATATATTTT,CASSLSDSSSSGNTIYF,.,TRBJ1-3,TRBV7-9,.
TGCAGTGCTAGGGCTAGCGGGGGGGAGGAGACCCAGTACTTC,CSARASGGEETQYF,many,TRBJ2-5,TRBV20-1,TRBD2
TGTGCCAGCAGCCGCGGCAGGTGGGGACAGGGTGTTTACGAGCAGTACTTC,CASSRGRWGQGVYEQYF,.,TRBJ2-7,TRBV7-9,TRBD1
TGTGCCAGCAGCTTAGGGGGGATGTTGAACACTGAAGCTTTCTTT,CASSLGGMLNTEAFF,many,TRBJ1-1,TRBV7-9,.
TGTGCCAGCACAGGGGGCAAATGGATCTATGGCTACACCTTC,CASTGGKWIYGYTF,few,TRBJ1-2,TRBV6-1,TRBD1
TGTGCCAGCAGTTCCCCCCGGGGGGATTTTATGGATTCACCCCTCCACTTT,CASSSPRGDFMDSPLHF,many,TRBJ1-6,TRBV27,.
TGTGCCAGCAGGCACACACATGAGAAGGACGAGCAGTACTTC,CASRHTHEKDEQYF,many,TRBJ2-7,TRBV11-2,.
TGTGCCAGCAGCCAAGATGGAGGGGGATCGCCCTTCCACTTT,CASSQDGGGSPFHF,.,TRBJ1-6,TRBV3-1,.
TGTGCCAGCAGCGGGGCTACAGGGGTACGTGGCTACACCTTC,CASSGATGVRGYTF,many,TRBJ1-2,TRBV9,TRBD1
TGTGCCATCAGTGAGTCAGGGGACGAGGATGGCTACACCTTC,CAISESGDEDGYTF,few,TRBJ1-2,TRBV10-3,.
TGTGCCAGCAGTGAGCATCGGGACACTGAAGCTTTCTTT,CASSEHRDTEAFF,many,TRBJ1-1,TRBV6-1,.
TGCAGCGTTCGGGGACTGAGCAACACTGAAGCTTTCTTT,CSVRGLSNTEAFF,few,TRBJ1-1,TRBV29-1,.
TGTGCCAGCAGTCCCGGGGACTCTGGAGAGACCCAGTACTTC,CASSPGDSGETQYF,many,TRBJ2-5,TRBV28,.
TGTGCCAGCAGTCTACTAGCGGGAGGACCTACGGGGCAGTACTTC,CASSLLAGGPTGQYF,many,TRBJ2-7,TRBV12-3/TRBV12-4,TRBD2
TGTGCCAGCAGCGGACAACCGAACACTGAAGCTTTCTTT,CASSGQPNTEAFF,many,TRBJ1-1,TRBV6-1,.
TGTGCCACCAGCAGAACCCTACAGGGGGCGAGGAACATTCAGTACTTC,CATSRTLQGARNIQYF,few,TRBJ2-4,TRBV15,TRBD1
TGTGCCAGCAGTGAGGACTCCACCGGAAGGGACGAGCAGTACTTC,CASSEDSTGRDEQYF,many,TRBJ2-7,TRBV2,.
TGTGCCAGCAGTTCTTCCGGGACAGATTTTAACTATGGCTACACCTTC,CASSSSGTDFNYGYTF,many,TRBJ1-2,TRBV28,TRBD1
TGTGCCAGCAGGACTCAGGGGGCCAAAAACATTCAGTACTTC,CASRTQGAKNIQYF,many,TRBJ2-4,TRBV27,.
TGCAGTGCTAGAAGAGGCCTCTTGGATGAGCAGTTCTTC,CSARRGLLDEQFF,.,TRBJ2-1,TRBV20-1,.
TGTGCCAGCAGCCCGGGGATAGCGGGACCCCAAGAGACCCAGTACTTC,CASSPGIAGPQETQYF,.,TRBJ2-5,TRBV5-4,TRBD2
TGTGCCAGCAGCTTACGTGGACACTACGAGCAGTACTTC,CASSLRGHYEQYF,.,TRBJ2-7,TRBV13,.
TGTGCCAGCACCTTGGACAGCACAGATACGCAGTATTTT,CASTLDSTDTQYF,.,TRBJ2-3,TRBV6-1,.
TGTGCCAGCAGTTGGGGCAGGGGGTACCGTCGGAGCACAGATACGCAGTATTTT,CASSWGRGYRRSTDTQYF,.,TRBJ2-3,TRBV12-3/TRBV12-4,TRBD1
TGTGCCAGCAGACTCGGGACAGGGGGATCTAGCAATCAGCCCCAGCATTTT,CASRLGTGGSSNQPQHF,many,TRBJ1-5,TRBV2,TRBD1
TGTGCCAGCAGTTCGGGAGCGCGGGGCGGGGAGCTGTTTTTT,CASSSGARGGELFF,few,TRBJ2-2,TRBV11-2,.
TGTGCCAGCAGTCAAGGACAGGGATTTAGTTTCTACGAGCAGTACTTC,CASSQGQGFSFYEQYF,many,TRBJ2-7,TRBV2,TRBD1
TGCAGTGCTAGAGATGGGACTAGCGGGGAAGAGACCCAGTACTTC,CSARDGTSGEETQYF,many,TRBJ2-5,TRBV20-1,TRBD2
TGTGCCAGCAGTAACTACCGGACAGGGGAAGAGACCCAGTACTTC,CASSNYRTGEETQYF,many,TRBJ2-5,TRBV6-5,TRBD1
TGTGCCAGCAGTTCCCGGGACAGAAGGGTCACTGAAGCTTTCTTT,CASSSRDRRVTEAFF,many,TRBJ1-1,TRBV2,TRBD1
TGTGCCAGCAGGCTACAGGTGACTCAGCCCCAGCATTTT,CASRLQVTQPQHF,many,TRBJ1-5,TRBV12-3/TRBV12-4,.
TGTGCCAGCACCGCTCGGGCAGGGAACACTGAAGCTTTCTTT,CASTARAGNTEAFF,many,TRBJ1-1,TRBV28,.
TGTGCCAGCAGTTACGATATACAGGGGTGGGCTTTCTTT,CASSYDIQGWAFF,.,TRBJ1-1,TRBV6-5,TRBD1
TGTGCCGTGGACCTGGGGACTGAAGCTTTCTTT,CAVDLGTEAFF,.,TRBJ1-1,TRBV2,.
TGCAGCGTTCGGGGTATCAGCACAGATACGCAGTATTTT,CSVRGISTDTQYF,once,TRBJ2-3,TRBV29-1,.
TGTGCCAGTACCCTGACGGAGACAGATCTTATAGGCAATCAGCCCCAGCATTTT,CASTLTETDLIGNQPQHF,.,TRBJ1-5,TRBV19,.
TGTGCCAGCAGTTCCCGAGCAGGGTGGCCTCAGCCCCAGCATTTT,CASSSRAGWPQPQHF,many,TRBJ1-5,TRBV12-3/TRBV12-4,.
TGCAGTGCTGCGATTTGGAGTGATAGCAATCAGCCCCAGCATTTT,CSAAIWSDSNQPQHF,many,TRBJ1-5,TRBV20-1,.
TGTGCCAGCAGTGAAAACAGGGCCCACACCGGGGAGCTGTTTTTT,CASSENRAHTGELFF,many,TRBJ2-2,TRBV2,.